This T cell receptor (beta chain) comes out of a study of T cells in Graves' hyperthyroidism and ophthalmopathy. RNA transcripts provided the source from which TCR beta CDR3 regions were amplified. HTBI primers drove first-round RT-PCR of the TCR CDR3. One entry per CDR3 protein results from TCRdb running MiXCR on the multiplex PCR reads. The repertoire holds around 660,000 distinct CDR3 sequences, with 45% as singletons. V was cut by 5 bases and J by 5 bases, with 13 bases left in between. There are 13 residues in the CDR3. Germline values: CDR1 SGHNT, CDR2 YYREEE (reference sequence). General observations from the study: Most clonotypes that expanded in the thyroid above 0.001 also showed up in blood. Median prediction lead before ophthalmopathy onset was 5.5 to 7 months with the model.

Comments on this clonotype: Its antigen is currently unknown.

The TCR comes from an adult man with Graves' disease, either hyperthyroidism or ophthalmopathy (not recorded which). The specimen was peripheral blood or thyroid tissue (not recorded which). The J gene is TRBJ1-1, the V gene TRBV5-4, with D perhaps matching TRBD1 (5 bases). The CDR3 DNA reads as TGTGCCAGCAGGAATCAGGGTGTAACTGAAGCTTTCTTT. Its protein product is CASRNQGVTEAFF.